The T cell receptor beta chain under discussion was sequenced for a study of OX40 agonist ivuxolimab in advanced cancers. This clone appeared a single time. Sequencing was performed with immunoSEQ multiplex PCR; in TCRdb, only in-frame clones are kept and a portion is missing. Of under 35,000 clones listed, approximately 92% were seen once; the top ten hold roughly a third. CDR3 length equals 15 residues. Per germline, CDR1 MDHEN and CDR2 SYDVKM. The ends lost 5 bases at V and 3 bases at J; junction bases unmatched: 9. J is TRBJ1-2 and V is TRBV28; 7 bases are a match to TRBD1. The receptor's source is an adult with an advanced solid tumor such as melanoma, head and neck, liver or kidney cancer. The sample consisted of CD4+ or CD8+ T cells sorted from blood, taken in a trial of the OX40 agonist ivuxolimab. CDR3 loop: CASSPPTGIYYGYTF. CDR3 nucleotides: TGTGCCAGCAGTCCCCCGACAGGGATCTACTATGGCTACACCTTC.